Shown below are 11 T cell receptor beta chains from a single sample sequenced in a study of blood T cell repertoires in COVID-19. Sequencing used immunoSEQ multiplex PCR; TCRdb keeps in-frame clones, though not all of them. This table holds approximately 200,000 clones, about 81% found once. The source material was PBMCs or T cells enriched from blood (not recorded which). These receptors all come from a man aged 40-49 years who had recovered from COVID-19.

The chain joins TRBV13 to TRBJ2-3; D not certain. Germline V lookup: CDR1 PRHDT, CDR2 FYEKMQ (reference sequence). V was trimmed by 3 bases and J by 6 bases, leaving 4 bases between them. There are 11 residues in the CDR3. CDR3 sequence reads: CASSFFDTQYF. The CDR3 DNA sequence: TGTGCCAGCAGCTTCTTTGATACGCAGTATTTT.

This rearrangement joins TRBV7-3 to TRBJ2-3; D possibly corresponds to TRBD2 (5 bases). The CDR3 spans 16 residues. Germline loops: CDR1 SGHTA, CDR2 FQGTGA. Deletions cut 2 bases from V and 2 bases from J, with 14 bases between. The CDR3 region has the DNA TGTGCCAGCAGCTTAGAAAGAACTAGGCACACAGATACGCAGTATTTT. This encodes CASSLERTRHTDTQYF.

The genes are TRBV28 and TRBJ1-5; D ambiguous. The V gene's germline CDR1 is MDHEN and CDR2 SYDVKM. Trimming removed 4 bases at V and 5 bases at J, with 15 bases between. The CDR3 is made up of 15 amino acids. The CDR3 here is CASSYPGRVDQPQHF. DNA for the CDR3: TGTGCCAGCAGTTATCCGGGGAGGGTCGATCAGCCCCAGCATTTT.

The chain links TRBV7-1 to TRBJ2-1; 13 nucleotides agree with TRBD2. TRBV7-1 is marked as an open reading frame, function uncertain. V was clipped by 3 bases and J by 7 bases; unmatched bases: 30. The CDR3 extends over 24 amino acids. CDR3 amino acids: CASSSLRLAGGTTTTSRPRNEQFF. CDR3 DNA: TGTGCCAGCAGCTCTCTAAGACTAGCGGGAGGCACCACCACCACTTCTCGTCCCCGTAATGAGCAGTTCTTC.

This chain connects TRBV10-1 to TRBJ2-1; TRBD2 might be the D (6 bases). Germline CDR1 reads WNHNN; CDR2 reads SYGVQD (reference sequence). The CDR3 runs to 16 residues. V was cut by 3 bases and J by 6 bases, with 18 bases left in between. CDR3 amino acids: CASSDRSGGPGNEQFF. DNA of the CDR3: TGCGCCAGCAGTGACCGATCAGGAGGGCCGGGCAATGAGCAGTTCTTC.

This sequence joins TRBV19 and TRBJ2-6; tentatively, D is TRBD1 (6 bases). Germline V gene lookup returns CDR1 LNHDA and CDR2 SQIVND (reference sequence). This CDR3 has 17 residues. The ends were cut back, 4 bases at V and 0 bases at J, with 13 bases in the middle. CDR3 amino acids: CASSKGQSGSGANVLTF. CDR3 nucleotides: TGTGCCAGTAGTAAAGGACAGTCAGGCTCTGGGGCCAACGTCCTGACTTTC.

This clone came up many times. The rearrangement links TRBV10-1 to TRBJ2-7; D is ambiguous. V shed 0 bases and J shed 3 bases, with 6 bases lying between them. The germline V gene encodes CDR1 WNHNN and CDR2 SYGVQD (reference sequence). The CDR3 contains 13 residues. CDR3: CASSESPGYEQYF. In DNA, the CDR3 is TGCGCCAGCAGTGAGTCCCCCGGCTACGAGCAGTACTTC.

The genes are TRBV19 and TRBJ2-7; the D is unclear. V was trimmed by 4 bases and J by 2 bases, leaving 9 bases between them. This CDR3 comprises 13 residues. Per germline, CDR1 LNHDA and CDR2 SQIVND (reference sequence). CDR3 amino acids: CASSTVGAYEQYF. The CDR3 DNA sequence: TGTGCCAGTAGTACCGTCGGTGCCTACGAGCAGTACTTC.

This rearrangement joins TRBV6-5 to TRBJ1-1, with 7 bases fitting TRBD1. V was clipped by 6 bases and J by 4 bases; unmatched bases: 11. CDR1 is MNHEY and CDR2 is SVGAGI in the germline V gene. This CDR3 comprises 15 residues. The CDR3 protein is CASRLITGAGTEAFF. The CDR3, as DNA: TGTGCCAGCAGGCTCATCACAGGGGCGGGCACTGAAGCTTTCTTT.

V and J are TRBV5-4 and TRBJ2-3; 7 nucleotides align to TRBD1. Germline-derived CDR1 and CDR2 are SGHNT and YYREEE (reference sequence). This CDR3 region has 17 residues. The V segment lost 3 bases and the J segment 2 bases; nucleotides outside the gene matches: 12. CDR3 in amino acids: CASSSKPPGQTTDTQYF. As DNA, the CDR3 is TGTGCCAGCAGCTCGAAACCACCGGGACAGACCACAGATACGCAGTATTTT.

The chain recombines TRBV12-5 with TRBJ1-1, with TRBD1 matching over 7 bases. The CDR3 length is 14 residues. The V gene end was trimmed by 4 bases and the J gene end by 0 bases; junction bases not matched to a gene: 2. Germline assignment: CDR1 LGHNT and CDR2 FRNRAP. This CDR3 is CASGSGQLNTEAFF. CDR3 bases: TGTGCTAGTGGTTCGGGACAGTTGAACACTGAAGCTTTCTTT. Together with reference TRBV12-5 and TRBJ1-1, the CDR3 gives the full variable domain: DARVTQTPRHKVTEMGQEVTMRCQPILGHNTVFWYRQTMMQGLELLAYFRNRAPLDDSGMPKDRFSAEMPDATLATLKIQPSEPRDSAVYFCASGSGQLNTEAFFGQGTRLTVV.